One T cell receptor (beta chain) is described in this entry. The data were taken from a study of PD-L1 blockade in urothelial cancer. There are 15 residues in the CDR3. The J segment lost 2 bases and the V segment lost 0 bases, leaving 1 base of the junction unmatched. Germline V gene lookup returns CDR1 SGDLS and CDR2 YYNGEE. Repertoires were generated with immunoSEQ multiplex PCR, while TCRdb's copy carries only in-frame clones and drops some. The sample lists fewer than 75,000 clones, approximately 87% occurring once. Noted time point: pretreatment peripheral blood. The clonotype originates from a man aged 70-80 years with urothelial cancer. The chain has TRBV9 and TRBJ2-3; 9 bases are shared with TRBD2. The source was PBMCs, collected around atezolizumab (anti-PD-L1) treatment. The CDR3 is CASSVVAGATDTQYF. The CDR3, as DNA: TGTGCCAGCAGCGTAGTAGCGGGAGCCACAGATACGCAGTATTTT.